These 17 T cell receptor beta chains were sequenced from one sample in a study of control samples from healthy donors and cancer patients (dated by TCRdb to the early 2020s). Library construction relied on the immunoSEQ multiplex PCR assay. This immuneACCESS table, as held by TCRdb, lists in-frame sequences with V and J called but not all clones. Of the missing ones, under half trace to an unresolved V gene in checked studies; the others have no known cause. Recorded for this sample are about 90,000 clones; approximately 95% of them occurred a single time. The top ten clones comprise around 1.5% of the sample. The source material was blood. All receptors come from a woman between 25 and 40 years old in good health.

This clone turned up a few times. The rearrangement uses TRBV4-1 and TRBJ2-1; 7 bases align to TRBD2. The CDR3 covers 15 residues. The germline V gene encodes CDR1 MGHRA and CDR2 YSYEKL. V was pared by 0 bases and J by 2 bases, with 1 base of the junction left unmatched. The CDR3 DNA reads as TGCGCCAGCAGCCAAGATGGGACTACCTACAATGAGCAGTTCTTC. It translates to CASSQDGTTYNEQFF.

The chain links TRBV6-5 to TRBJ1-4; 9 positions match TRBD1. CDR1 is MNHEY and CDR2 is SVGAGI in the germline V gene. The CDR3 has 14 amino acids. Trimming removed 2 bases from V and 5 bases from J; junction bases left unmatched: 0. The CDR3 DNA sequence: TGTGCCAGCAGTTACGGGACAGGGAATGAAAAACTGTTTTTT. It encodes CASSYGTGNEKLFF.

V and J are TRBV9 and TRBJ1-5; TRBD1 is a possible D gene (5 bases). The CDR3 has 17 amino acids. CDR1 and CDR2 (germline): SGDLS, YYNGEE. Trimming pared 4 bases from V and 6 bases from J, leaving 23 bases between. CDR3 region: CASSPDMGGEWGQPQHF. The CDR3 coding sequence is TGTGCCAGCAGCCCCGATATGGGGGGTGAATGGGGTCAGCCCCAGCATTTT.

CDR3 nucleotide sequence: TGTGCCAGCAGCACAGGACAGGGGAAGTATGGAAACACCATATATTTT. Residues: CASSTGQGKYGNTIYF. The rearrangement uses TRBV9 and TRBJ1-3; 9 bases are shared with TRBD1. Germline loops: CDR1 SGDLS, CDR2 YYNGEE. Trimming at V came to 4 bases and at J to 3 bases, leaving 8 bases not matched to a gene. This CDR3 spans 16 amino acids.

This clone was recorded once. The chain uses TRBV2 and TRBJ1-1; D might be TRBD1 (6 bases). The germline V gene has CDR1 SNHLY and CDR2 FYNNEI. V was trimmed by 10 bases and J by 5 bases, leaving 11 bases between them. There are 11 residues in the CDR3. DNA of the CDR3: TGTGCCACCGAGGGGGGGACTGAAGCTTTCTTT. This codes for CATEGGTEAFF. The full variable domain, in which reference TRBV2 and TRBJ1-1 provide the parts outside the CDR3, is EPEVTQTPSHQVTQMGQEVILRCVPISNHLYFYWYRQILGQKVEFLVSFYNNEISEKSEIFDDQFSVERPDGSNFTLKIRSTKLEDSAMYFCATEGGTEAFFGQGTRLTVV.

The chain is built from TRBV28 and TRBJ2-7; D remains unclear. Trimming took 6 bases from V and 7 from J, leaving 13 bases between them. There are 12 residues in the CDR3. Germline assignment: CDR1 MDHEN and CDR2 SYDVKM. The DNA for the CDR3 is TGTGCCAGCAGAACAACTGCGGCTGAGCAGTACTTC. It translates to CASRTTAAEQYF. The full variable domain, in which reference TRBV28 and TRBJ2-7 provide the parts outside the CDR3, is DVKVTQSSRYLVKRTGEKVFLECVQDMDHENMFWYRQDPGLGLRLIYFSYDVKMKEKGDIPEGYSVSREKKERFSLILESASTNQTSMYLCASRTTAAEQYFGPGTRLTVT.

The gene calls are TRBV19 and TRBJ2-5, with D possibly TRBD2 on 6 matching bases. CDR3 length: 14 residues. V lost 5 bases to trimming and J lost 2 bases, with 12 bases between them. The germline gives CDR1 LNHDA, CDR2 SQIVND (reference sequence). The CDR3 region is CASSSRDWQETQYF. CDR3 DNA sequence: TGTGCCAGTAGTTCCCGGGACTGGCAAGAGACCCAGTACTTC. Full variable domain (outside the CDR3, taken from reference TRBV19 and TRBJ2-5): DGGITQSPKYLFRKEGQNVTLSCEQNLNHDAMYWYRQDPGQGLRLIYYSQIVNDFQKGDIAEGYSVSREKKESFPLTVTSAQKNPTAFYLCASSSRDWQETQYFGPGTRLLVL.

The V call is TRBV3-1 (or the pseudogene TRBV3-2), the J call TRBJ1-1, with TRBD1 identical over 7 bases. Germline assignment: CDR1 LGHDT and CDR2 YNNKEL (reference sequence). The CDR3 totals 15 residues. V lost 4 bases and J lost 4; bases outside the gene matches: 9. The CDR3 loop is CASSPTPTGVTEAFF. In nucleotides, the CDR3 is TGTGCCAGCAGCCCCACCCCTACAGGGGTCACTGAAGCTTTCTTT.

The rearrangement uses TRBV7-9 and TRBJ1-1, with a possible D match to TRBD1 (5 bases). Germline CDR1 and CDR2: SEHNR and FQNEAQ (reference sequence). The length of the CDR3 is 14 residues. The V end was cut by 1 base, the J end by 7 bases, with 13 bases between. CDR3 residues: CASSLVGGDDEAFF. DNA of the CDR3: TGTGCCAGCAGCTTAGTGGGGGGAGACGATGAAGCTTTCTTT.

The chain is built from TRBV6-6 and TRBJ2-2; D is perhaps TRBD2 (6 bases). CDR3 length equals 16 residues. Germline V gene data show CDR1 as MNHNY and CDR2 as SVGAGI (reference sequence). V was trimmed by 4 bases and J by 0 bases, leaving 12 bases between them. In DNA form, the CDR3 reads TGTGCCAGCAGTTGGGGACTTAACGCGAACACCGGGGAGCTGTTTTTT. It translates to CASSWGLNANTGELFF.

The chain recombines TRBV4-1 with TRBJ1-1; tentatively, D is TRBD1 (5 bases). Germline V lookup: CDR1 MGHRA, CDR2 YSYEKL. CDR3 length: 15 amino acids. V was trimmed by 4 bases and J by 0 bases, leaving 12 bases between them. CDR3 DNA sequence: TGCGCCAGCAGCCCTAGGACAAGAATGAACACTGAAGCTTTCTTT. Encoded protein: CASSPRTRMNTEAFF.

The chain uses TRBV9 and TRBJ2-3; TRBD2 matches at 11 bases. Germline V gives CDR1 SGDLS, CDR2 YYNGEE. The CDR3 has 17 amino acids. The junction had 6 bases not matched to a gene; V was cut back by 0 bases and J by 3 bases. The CDR3 nucleotides are TGTGCCAGCAGCGTAGCGGCTAGCGGGAGGCTGACAGATACGCAGTATTTT. Its translation: CASSVAASGRLTDTQYF.

The genes are TRBV13 and TRBJ2-3, with TRBD2 as a possible D gene (5 bases). The length of the CDR3 is 13 residues. V was pared by 3 bases and J by 5 bases, with 9 bases between. CDR1 and CDR2 from the germline V gene are PRHDT and FYEKMQ (reference sequence). CDR3 nucleotide sequence: TGTGCCAGCAGCTTGGGCCGGGGAGATACGCAGTATTTT. It encodes CASSLGRGDTQYF.

The rearrangement links TRBV11-3 to TRBJ2-6, with 8 bases fitting TRBD1. Trimming at V came to 3 bases and at J to 1 base, leaving 5 bases not matched to a gene. Looked up from germline, CDR1 is SGHNT and CDR2 is YENEEA. The CDR3 has 17 amino acids. CDR3 coding DNA: TGTGCCAGCAGCTTTGGACAGGGTAATTCTGGGGCCAACGTCCTGACTTTC. Protein: CASSFGQGNSGANVLTF.

This chain connects TRBV30 to TRBJ1-1; D might be TRBD1 (5 bases). Trimming took off 0 bases at V and 12 bases at J, with 14 bases between the two ends. The V gene's germline CDR1 is GTSNPN and CDR2 SVGIG (reference sequence). The CDR3 consists of 12 residues. CDR3: CAWSVYGRGSFF. In nucleotides, the CDR3 is TGTGCCTGGAGTGTATACGGCCGGGGGTCTTTCTTT.

This CDR3 reads CASSLTEQETQYF. In DNA form, the CDR3 reads TGTGCCAGCAGCTTAACGGAACAAGAGACCCAGTACTTC. The chain recombines TRBV11-1 with TRBJ2-5; D gene uncertain. The CDR3 loop spans 13 amino acids. The V end lost 2 bases, the J end lost 2 bases, and 6 bases lay between the germline ends. Germline V gives CDR1 SGHAT, CDR2 FQDESV (reference sequence).

The chain recombines TRBV12-3 or TRBV12-4 with TRBJ1-1; no firm D call. The CDR3 is made up of 13 amino acids. Trimming pared 4 bases from V and 4 bases from J, leaving 10 bases between. The CDR3 protein is CASSSSASTEAFF. The CDR3 nucleotides read TGTGCCAGCAGTTCCTCTGCGAGCACTGAAGCTTTCTTT.